The source of this T cell receptor beta chain is a study of beta chain features in type 1 diabetes. On the study more broadly: Examination of sorted cells across all samples involved about 99 million cells. Broader study findings: Shorter TCRB CDR3s, moderately but significantly so, marked every one of the four CD4+ subsets in Type 1 diabetes patients.

The CDR3 length is 15 residues. Looked up from germline, CDR1 is MNHNY and CDR2 is SVGAGI (reference sequence). V trimming: 5 bases; J trimming: 7 bases; junction bases outside the gene matches: 10. Points on this clone: Antigen specificity is unknown.

Sequencing targeted expressed TCRB transcripts, as all isolated RNA had been reverse transcribed. Assay used: immunoSEQ multiplex PCR; TCRdb lists only in-frame clones, some missing. The sample yields around 30,000 clones, approximately 65% seen once. The gene calls are TRBV6-6 and TRBJ2-7, with 11 bases aligning to TRBD2. Sequences were obtained from Tregs from blood. This receptor was identified in a woman in her 30s with type 1 diabetes. The CDR3 is CASSKGLAEPLEQYF. The CDR3 coding sequence is TGTGCCAGCAGTAAGGGACTAGCGGAGCCCTTAGAGCAGTACTTC.